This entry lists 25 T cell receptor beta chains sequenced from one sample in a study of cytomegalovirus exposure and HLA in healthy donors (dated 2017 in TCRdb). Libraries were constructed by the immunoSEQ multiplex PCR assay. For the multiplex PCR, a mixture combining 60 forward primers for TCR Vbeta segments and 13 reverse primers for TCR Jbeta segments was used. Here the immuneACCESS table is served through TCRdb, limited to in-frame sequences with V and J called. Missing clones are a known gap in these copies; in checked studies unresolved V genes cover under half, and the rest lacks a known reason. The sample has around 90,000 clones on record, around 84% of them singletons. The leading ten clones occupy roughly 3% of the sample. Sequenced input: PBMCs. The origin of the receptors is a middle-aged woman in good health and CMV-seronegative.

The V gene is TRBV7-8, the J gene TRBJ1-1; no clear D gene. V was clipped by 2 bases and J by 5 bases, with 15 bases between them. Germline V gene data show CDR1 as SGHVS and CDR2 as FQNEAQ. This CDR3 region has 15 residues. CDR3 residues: CASSLLTRAGTEAFF. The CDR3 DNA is TGTGCCAGCAGCTTATTAACCCGAGCGGGGACTGAAGCTTTCTTT.

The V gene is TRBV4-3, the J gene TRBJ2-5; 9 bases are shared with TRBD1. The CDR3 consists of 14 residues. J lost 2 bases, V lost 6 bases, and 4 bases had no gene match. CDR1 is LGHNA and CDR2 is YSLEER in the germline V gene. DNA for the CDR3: TGCGCCAGCAGGGAGGACAGGGGTCAAGAGACCCAGTACTTC. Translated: CASREDRGQETQYF.

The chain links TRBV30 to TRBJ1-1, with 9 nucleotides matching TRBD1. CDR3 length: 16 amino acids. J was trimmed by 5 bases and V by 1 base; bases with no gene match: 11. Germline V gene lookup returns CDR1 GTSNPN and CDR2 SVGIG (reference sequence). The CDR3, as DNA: TGTGCCTGGAGTGCCCCCCCCAACAGGGGGCGAACTGAAGCTTTCTTT. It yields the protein CAWSAPPNRGRTEAFF.

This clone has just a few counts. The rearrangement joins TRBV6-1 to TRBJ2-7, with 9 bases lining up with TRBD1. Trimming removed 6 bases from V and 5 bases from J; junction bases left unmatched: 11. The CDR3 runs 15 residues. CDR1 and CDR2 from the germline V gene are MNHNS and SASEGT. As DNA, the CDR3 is TGTGCCAGCAGGCGTACCGGGACAGGGATGAACGAGCAGTACTTC. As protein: CASRRTGTGMNEQYF.

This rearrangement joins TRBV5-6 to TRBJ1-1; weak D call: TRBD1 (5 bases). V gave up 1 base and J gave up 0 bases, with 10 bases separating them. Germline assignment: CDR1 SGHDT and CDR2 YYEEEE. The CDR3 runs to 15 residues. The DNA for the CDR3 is TGTGCCAGCAGCTTGCGTGCGGGGGTGAACACTGAAGCTTTCTTT. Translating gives CASSLRAGVNTEAFF. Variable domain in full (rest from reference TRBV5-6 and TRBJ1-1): DAGVTQSPTHLIKTRGQQVTLRCSPKSGHDTVSWYQQALGQGPQFIFQYYEEEERQRGNFPDRFSGHQFPNYSSELNVNALLLGDSALYLCASSLRAGVNTEAFFGQGTRLTVV.

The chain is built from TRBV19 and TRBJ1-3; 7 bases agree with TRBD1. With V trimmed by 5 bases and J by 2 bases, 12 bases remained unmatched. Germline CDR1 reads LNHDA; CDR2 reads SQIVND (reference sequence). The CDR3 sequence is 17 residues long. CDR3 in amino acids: CASSQWDSWNPGNTIYF. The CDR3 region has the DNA TGTGCCAGTAGTCAATGGGACAGTTGGAATCCTGGAAACACCATATATTTT.

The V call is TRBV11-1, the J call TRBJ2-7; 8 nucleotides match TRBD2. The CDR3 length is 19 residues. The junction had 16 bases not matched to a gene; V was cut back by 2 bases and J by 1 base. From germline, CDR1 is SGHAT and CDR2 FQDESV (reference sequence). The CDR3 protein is CASSLRGSLTSASSYEQYF. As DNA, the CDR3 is TGTGCCAGCAGCTTAAGGGGGTCCTTGACTAGCGCCTCTTCCTACGAGCAGTACTTC.

The CDR3 reads CASSQPGQGDNEQFF. As DNA, the CDR3 is TGTGCCAGCAGCCAACCGGGACAGGGGGACAATGAGCAGTTCTTC. The V and J genes are TRBV7-6 and TRBJ2-1, with 11 bases identical to TRBD1. Losses at the gene ends were 5 bases for V and 5 bases for J; bases not matched to a gene: 5. In germline, CDR1 is SGHVS, CDR2 FNYEAQ. The CDR3 has 15 residues.

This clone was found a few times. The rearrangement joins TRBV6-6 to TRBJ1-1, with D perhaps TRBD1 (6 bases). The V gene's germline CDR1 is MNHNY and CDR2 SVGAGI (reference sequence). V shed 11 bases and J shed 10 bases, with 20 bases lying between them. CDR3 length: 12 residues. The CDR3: CASGGGGERAFF. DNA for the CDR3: TGTGCCTCCGGGGGAGGGGGAGAGAGAGCTTTCTTT.

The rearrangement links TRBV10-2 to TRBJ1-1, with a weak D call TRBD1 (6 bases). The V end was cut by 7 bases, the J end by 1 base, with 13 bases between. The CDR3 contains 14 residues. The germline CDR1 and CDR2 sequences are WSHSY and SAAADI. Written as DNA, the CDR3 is TGCGCCAGCATGGGGGACATTCAGAACACTGAAGCTTTCTTT. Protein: CASMGDIQNTEAFF.

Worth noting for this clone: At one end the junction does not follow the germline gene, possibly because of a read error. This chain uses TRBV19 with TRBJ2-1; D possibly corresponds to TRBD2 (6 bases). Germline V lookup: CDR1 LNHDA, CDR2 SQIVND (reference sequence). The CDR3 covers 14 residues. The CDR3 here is CASSVDGGQNEQFF. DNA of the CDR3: TGTGCCAGTAGTGTAGATGGAGGGCAAAATGAGCAGTTCTTC.

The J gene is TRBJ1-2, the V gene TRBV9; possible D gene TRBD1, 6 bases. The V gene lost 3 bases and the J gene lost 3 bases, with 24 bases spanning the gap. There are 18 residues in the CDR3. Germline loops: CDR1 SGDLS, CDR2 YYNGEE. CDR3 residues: CASSAGGRGGLEHYGYTF. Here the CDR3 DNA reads TGTGCCAGCAGCGCCGGGGGAAGGGGGGGTTTGGAACACTATGGCTACACCTTC.

The CDR3 reads CASSPPQVTDTQYF. Here the CDR3 DNA reads TGTGCCAGCAGTCCCCCCCAGGTAACAGATACGCAGTATTTT. This chain joins TRBV28 and TRBJ2-3; D is uncertain. The CDR3 sequence is 14 residues long. V shed 5 bases and J shed 3 bases, with 12 bases lying between them. Germline V lookup: CDR1 MDHEN, CDR2 SYDVKM. Looking up the rest from reference TRBV28 and TRBJ2-3 gives the full variable domain: DVKVTQSSRYLVKRTGEKVFLECVQDMDHENMFWYRQDPGLGLRLIYFSYDVKMKEKGDIPEGYSVSREKKERFSLILESASTNQTSMYLCASSPPQVTDTQYFGPGTRLTVL.

DNA of the CDR3: TGTGCCAGCAGGGATAGAGACAGGGAAGAGACCCAGTACTTC. Amino acids: CASRDRDREETQYF. The rearrangement links TRBV2 to TRBJ2-5; 7 bases map to TRBD1. CDR3 length: 14 residues. CDR1 and CDR2 from the germline V gene are SNHLY and FYNNEI. Unmatched junction bases numbered 7, after V lost 6 bases and J lost 3 bases. Variable domain in full (rest from reference TRBV2 and TRBJ2-5): EPEVTQTPSHQVTQMGQEVILRCVPISNHLYFYWYRQILGQKVEFLVSFYNNEISEKSEIFDDQFSVERPDGSNFTLKIRSTKLEDSAMYFCASRDRDREETQYFGPGTRLLVL.

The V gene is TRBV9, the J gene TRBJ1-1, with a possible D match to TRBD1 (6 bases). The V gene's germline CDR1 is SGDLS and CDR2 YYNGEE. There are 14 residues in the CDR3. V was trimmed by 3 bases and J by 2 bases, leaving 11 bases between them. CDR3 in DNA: TGTGCCAGCAGCGCCTGGACAGTAAACACTGAAGCTTTCTTT. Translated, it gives CASSAWTVNTEAFF.

The CDR3 spells CASSKEGHASEAFF. CDR3 coding DNA: TGTGCCAGCAGCAAAGAGGGGCACGCTTCGGAAGCTTTCTTT. This sequence joins TRBV21-1 and TRBJ1-1; TRBD1 is taken as the D call from the table, unchecked against the DNA. TRBV21-1 is classified as a pseudogene. CDR3 length: 14 amino acids.

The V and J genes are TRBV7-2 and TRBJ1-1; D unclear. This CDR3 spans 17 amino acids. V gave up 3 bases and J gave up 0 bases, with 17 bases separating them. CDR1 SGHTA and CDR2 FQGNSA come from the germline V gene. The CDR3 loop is CASSFDTRFRMNTEAFF. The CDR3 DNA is TGTGCCAGCAGCTTCGACACACGGTTTCGGATGAACACTGAAGCTTTCTTT.

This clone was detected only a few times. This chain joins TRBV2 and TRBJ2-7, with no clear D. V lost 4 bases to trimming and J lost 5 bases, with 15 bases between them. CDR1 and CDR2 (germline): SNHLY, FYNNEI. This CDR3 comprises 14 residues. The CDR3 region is CASSGSLPPNEQYF. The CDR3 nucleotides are TGTGCCAGCAGTGGATCACTACCACCTAACGAGCAGTACTTC.

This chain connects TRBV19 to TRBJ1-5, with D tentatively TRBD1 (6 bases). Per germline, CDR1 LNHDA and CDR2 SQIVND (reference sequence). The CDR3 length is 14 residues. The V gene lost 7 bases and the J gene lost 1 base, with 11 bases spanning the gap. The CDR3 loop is CASNPGASNQPQHF. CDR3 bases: TGTGCCAGTAATCCAGGGGCCAGCAATCAGCCCCAGCATTTT.

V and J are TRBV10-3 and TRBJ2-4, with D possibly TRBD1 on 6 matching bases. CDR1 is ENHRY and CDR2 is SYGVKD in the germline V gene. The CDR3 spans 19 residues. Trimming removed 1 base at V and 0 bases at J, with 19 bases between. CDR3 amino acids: CAISEWQGIDSIAKNIQYF. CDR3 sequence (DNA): TGTGCCATCAGTGAGTGGCAGGGGATAGATTCTATAGCCAAAAACATTCAGTACTTC.

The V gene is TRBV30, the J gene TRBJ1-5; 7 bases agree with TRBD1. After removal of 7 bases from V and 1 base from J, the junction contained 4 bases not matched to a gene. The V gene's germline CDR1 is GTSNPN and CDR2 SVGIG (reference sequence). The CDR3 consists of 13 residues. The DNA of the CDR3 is TGTGCCTTACAGGGGTCGAGCAATCAGCCCCAGCATTTT. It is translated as CALQGSSNQPQHF.

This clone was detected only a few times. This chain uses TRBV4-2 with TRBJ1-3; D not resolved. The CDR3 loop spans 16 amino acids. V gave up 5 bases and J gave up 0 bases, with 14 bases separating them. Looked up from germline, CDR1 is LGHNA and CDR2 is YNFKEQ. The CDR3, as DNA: TGTGCCAGCAGCTTCAGCCCCGGACTCTCTGGAAACACCATATATTTT. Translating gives CASSFSPGLSGNTIYF.

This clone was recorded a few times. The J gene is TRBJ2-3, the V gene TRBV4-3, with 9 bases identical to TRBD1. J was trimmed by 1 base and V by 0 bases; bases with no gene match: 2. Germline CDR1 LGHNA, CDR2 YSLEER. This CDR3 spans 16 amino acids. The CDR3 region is CASSQERTGGTDTQYF. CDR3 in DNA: TGCGCCAGCAGCCAAGAGAGGACAGGGGGCACAGATACGCAGTATTTT.

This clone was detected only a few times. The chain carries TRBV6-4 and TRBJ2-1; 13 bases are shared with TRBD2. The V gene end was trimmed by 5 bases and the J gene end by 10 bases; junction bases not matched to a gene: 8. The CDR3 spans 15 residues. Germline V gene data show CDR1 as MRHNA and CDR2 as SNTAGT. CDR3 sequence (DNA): TGTGCCAGCAGTCCGGGACTAGCGGGATACGGGGAGCAGTTCTTC. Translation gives CASSPGLAGYGEQFF.

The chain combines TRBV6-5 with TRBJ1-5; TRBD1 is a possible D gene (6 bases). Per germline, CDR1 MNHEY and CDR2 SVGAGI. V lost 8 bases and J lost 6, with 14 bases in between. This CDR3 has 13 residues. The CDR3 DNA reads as TGTGCCAGCGGGGGGGCAGAACGTCAGCCCCAGCATTTT. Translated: CASGGAERQPQHF.